These 18 T cell receptor beta chains share one sample of origin, sequenced in a study of blood T cell repertoires in COVID-19. The repertoire was sequenced with immunoSEQ multiplex PCR; TCRdb's copy has only in-frame clones and lacks some. The data show over 250,000 clones, 70% to 90% seen once. The sample comprised PBMCs or T cells enriched from blood (not recorded which). The receptors stem from a woman aged 25 to 45 who had recovered from COVID-19.

This clone was detected only once. CDR3 residues: CASSRGQGGSYEQYF. The CDR3 DNA sequence: TGTGCCAGCAGCCGGGGACAGGGCGGCTCCTACGAGCAGTACTTC. The genes are TRBV7-8 and TRBJ2-7, with 9 bases identical to TRBD1. Looked up from germline, CDR1 is SGHVS and CDR2 is FQNEAQ. The CDR3 contains 15 residues. The J segment lost 0 bases and the V segment lost 5 bases, leaving 5 bases of the junction unmatched.

This CDR3 reads CASSLQGGASTEAFF. DNA of the CDR3: TGTGCCAGCAGCCTACAAGGGGGGGCGAGTACTGAAGCTTTCTTT. This sequence joins TRBV9 and TRBJ1-1, with D perhaps matching TRBD1 (6 bases). This CDR3 has 15 amino acids. Germline CDR1 SGDLS, CDR2 YYNGEE. The germline V and J ends were trimmed by 4 bases and 5 bases, with 18 bases remaining between them.

DNA for the CDR3: TGCGCCAGCAGCCCTTGGGAGAGAGGGGGCCCTCCCGATATTGGCTACACCTTC. Its protein product is CASSPWERGGPPDIGYTF. V usage is TRBV5-1 and J usage is TRBJ1-2, with 7 bases lining up with TRBD1. The V and J ends lost 4 bases and 7 bases, in that order; junction bases with no gene match: 22. The CDR3 extends over 18 amino acids. Germline CDR1 is SGHRS and CDR2 is YFSETQ.

This chain links TRBV7-2 with TRBJ1-3, with TRBD1 matching over 7 bases. CDR1 is SGHTA and CDR2 is FQGNSA in the germline V gene. The CDR3 extends over 17 amino acids. V trimming: 1 base; J trimming: 5 bases; junction bases outside the gene matches: 11. The CDR3 sequence: CASSLEPGQGERNTIYF. The DNA of the CDR3 is TGTGCCAGCAGCTTAGAGCCCGGGCAGGGGGAAAGAAACACCATATATTTT.

The rearrangement uses TRBV30 and TRBJ1-6, with D possibly matching TRBD1 (6 bases). The V end was cut by 5 bases, the J end by 10 bases, with 15 bases between. Germline CDR1 and CDR2: GTSNPN and SVGIG (reference sequence). This CDR3 comprises 13 residues. The CDR3 region is CAWDRGGHSPLHF. CDR3 bases: TGTGCCTGGGACCGGGGGGGGCACTCACCCCTCCACTTT.

This chain joins TRBV5-4 and TRBJ2-5; a possible D gene is TRBD2 (7 bases). The V end lost 3 bases, the J end lost 3 bases, and 15 bases lay between the germline ends. This CDR3 contains 15 residues. Per germline, CDR1 SGHNT and CDR2 YYREEE (reference sequence). The CDR3 DNA follows: TGTGCCAGCAGCTCCCCACAGGGAGGGGAAGAGACCCAGTACTTC. Protein: CASSSPQGGEETQYF.

This chain links TRBV5-6 with TRBJ2-2; 10 nucleotides match TRBD1. The CDR3 loop spans 16 amino acids. With 4 bases clipped from V and 4 bases from J, the junction kept 7 bases outside the gene matches. In germline, CDR1 is SGHDT, CDR2 YYEEEE. CDR3 sequence: CASSNYRTGGTGELFF. The CDR3 coding sequence is TGTGCCAGCAGCAATTACAGGACAGGGGGCACCGGGGAGCTGTTTTTT.

V is TRBV5-6 and J is TRBJ1-1, with a tentative D call TRBD1 (6 bases). CDR3 length: 12 residues. The germline V gene has CDR1 SGHDT and CDR2 YYEEEE. V was cut by 5 bases and J by 8 bases, with 13 bases left in between. The CDR3 protein is CASSNSGAEAFF. The CDR3 DNA sequence: TGTGCCAGCAGTAACTCAGGGGCCGAAGCTTTCTTT.

The rearrangement uses TRBV24-1 and TRBJ2-2; 10 bases match TRBD1. The V gene's germline CDR1 is KGHDR and CDR2 SFDVKD. CDR3 length: 19 amino acids. V trimming: 4 bases; J trimming: 3 bases; junction bases outside the gene matches: 13. CDR3 DNA: TGTGCCACCAGTGACGTTAACCCCGCCGGGACAGGGGACACCGGGGAGCTGTTTTTT. The encoded protein is CATSDVNPAGTGDTGELFF.

This chain links TRBV19 with TRBJ1-5; perhaps TRBD1 as D (6 bases). The CDR3 extends over 13 amino acids. Germline V gives CDR1 LNHDA, CDR2 SQIVND (reference sequence). V was shortened by 8 bases and J by 6 bases, with 14 bases between the two germline ends. The CDR3 here is CASSETGRQPQHF. CDR3 nucleotides: TGTGCCAGTTCGGAAACAGGGCGTCAGCCCCAGCATTTT.

The CDR3 reads CASSPRGGGTNSPLHF. CDR3 in DNA: TGCGCCAGCAGCCCTAGAGGGGGGGGAACGAATTCACCCCTCCACTTT. J is TRBJ1-6 and V is TRBV4-1; D perhaps matches TRBD1 (6 bases). V was clipped by 4 bases and J by 7 bases, with 17 bases between them. The CDR3 covers 16 residues. Germline-derived CDR1 and CDR2 are MGHRA and YSYEKL.

The J gene is TRBJ1-5, the V gene TRBV5-1; D is unclear. V lost 4 bases and J 0 bases, leaving 17 bases between the germline ends. This CDR3 comprises 17 residues. Germline V gives CDR1 SGHRS, CDR2 YFSETQ. CDR3 nucleotide sequence: TGCGCCAGCAGCCCATCCCCTCGGGGTGATAGCAATCAGCCCCAGCATTTT. Amino acids: CASSPSPRGDSNQPQHF. Full variable domain (remainder filled in from reference TRBV5-1 and TRBJ1-5): KAGVTQTPRYLIKTRGQQVTLSCSPISGHRSVSWYQQTPGQGLQFLFEYFSETQRNKGNFPGRFSGRQFSNSRSEMNVSTLELGDSALYLCASSPSPRGDSNQPQHFGDGTRLSIL.

This chain links TRBV7-2 with TRBJ1-6; D may be TRBD1 (6 bases). V lost 4 bases, J lost 7 bases, and 11 bases lay in between. The CDR3 consists of 14 residues. Germline CDR1 SGHTA, CDR2 FQGNSA. The CDR3: CASSSQGFNSPLHF. In DNA form, the CDR3 reads TGTGCCAGCAGCTCACAGGGCTTCAATTCACCCCTCCACTTT.

Remarks on this clone: Other nucleotide sequences from this sample produce the same CDR3. V usage is TRBV15 and J usage is TRBJ1-3, with 8 positions matching TRBD1. The germline CDR1 and CDR2 sequences are LNHNV and YYDKDF (reference sequence). V was pared by 5 bases and J by 0 bases, with 3 bases of the junction left unmatched. The length of the CDR3 is 15 residues. The CDR3 region is CATSRDRGSGNTIYF. The DNA for the CDR3 is TGTGCCACCAGCCGCGACAGGGGCTCTGGAAACACCATATATTTT. Filled out from reference TRBV15 and TRBJ1-3, the complete variable domain reads DAMVIQNPRYQVTQFGKPVTLSCSQTLNHNVMYWYQQKSSQAPKLLFHYYDKDFNNEADTPDNFQSRRPNTSFCFLDIRSPGLGDTAMYLCATSRDRGSGNTIYFGEGSWLTVV.

The chain recombines TRBV27 with TRBJ1-6; D unresolved. CDR1 is MNHEY, CDR2 SMNVEV, per germline (reference sequence). V was shortened by 6 bases and J by 4 bases, with 13 bases between the two germline ends. The CDR3 has 15 amino acids. This CDR3 is CASRFTIIYNSPLHF. The CDR3, as DNA: TGTGCCAGCAGATTTACAATCATATATAATTCACCCCTCCACTTT.

This clone is a singleton in its sample. The chain is built from TRBV9 and TRBJ2-5; TRBD1 agrees at 9 bases. Trimming cost V 3 bases and J 1 base; bases outside gene matches: 7. The CDR3 is made up of 16 amino acids. Per the germline V gene, CDR1 is SGDLS and CDR2 is YYNGEE. As DNA, the CDR3 is TGTGCCAGCAGCGCCAATACAGGGGGCGGCCAAGAGACCCAGTACTTC. Its translation: CASSANTGGGQETQYF.

CDR3 in amino acids: CASSTRTSGAYEQYF. The CDR3 nucleotides read TGCGCCAGCAGCACCCGGACTAGCGGGGCTTACGAGCAGTACTTC. The chain couples TRBV4-1 to TRBJ2-7; TRBD2 aligns across 12 bases. V shed 5 bases and J 4 bases; nucleotides not matched to a gene: 6. Looked up from germline, CDR1 is MGHRA and CDR2 is YSYEKL. This CDR3 is built from 15 residues.

This rearrangement joins TRBV29-1 to TRBJ1-2; D not resolved. Germline V lookup: CDR1 SQVTM, CDR2 ANQGSEA. V was cut by 5 bases and J by 6 bases, with 16 bases left in between. This CDR3 contains 13 residues. The CDR3 bases are TGCAGCGTTTACGGGGTTTTCGAGGATGGCTACACCTTC. This codes for CSVYGVFEDGYTF. The variable domain in full, with the rest retrieved from reference TRBV29-1 and TRBJ1-2, is SAVISQKPSRDICQRGTSLTIQCQVDSQVTMMFWYRQQPGQSLTLIATANQGSEATYESGFVIDKFPISRPNLTFSTLTVSNMSPEDSSIYLCSVYGVFEDGYTFGSGTRLTVV.